This T cell receptor beta chain comes out of a study of OX40 agonist ivuxolimab in advanced cancers. The CDR3 loop spans 15 amino acids. Germline V lookup: CDR1 LNHDA, CDR2 SQIVND (reference sequence). V was shortened by 5 bases and J by 3 bases, with 16 bases between the two germline ends. TCRdb's table, derived via immunoSEQ multiplex PCR, lists solely in-frame clones and lacks some. The data show approximately 8,200 clones, 80% to 90% seen once. The TCR was taken from an adult with an advanced solid tumor such as melanoma, head and neck, liver or kidney cancer. Material: CD4+ or CD8+ T cells sorted from blood, obtained in a trial of the OX40 agonist ivuxolimab. V usage is TRBV19 and J usage is TRBJ2-5; possibly TRBD1 for D (6 bases). DNA of the CDR3: TGTGCCAGTAGTGCTGGGGGACGGGACAAAGAGACCCAGTACTTC. Translating it yields CASSAGGRDKETQYF.